This TCR beta chain originates from a study of T cell clonotyping in hematopoietic cell transplantation. Overall study: Recipients' pretransplant samples followed cytoreduction.

Note on this clone: What it binds is not known.

This table comes from immunoSEQ multiplex PCR, and its TCRdb copy is limited to in-frame clones, with some not included. Here the sample spans 25,000 to 30,000 clones, approximately 86% being singletons. V was trimmed by 3 bases and J by 8 bases, leaving 17 bases between them. The CDR3 has 15 amino acids. Per germline, CDR1 SGHRS and CDR2 YFSETQ. The time point denotes: recipient sample about 28 days before transplant, after cytoreduction. Blood collection times were about day -28 and days 30, 100, 180 posttransplant. Findings and caveats of the study: Recipient TCR diversity dropped after transplant; expanded clonotypes rose from day 30 to 180. Cells were unsorted, so CD4 and CD8 contributions were not separated.

Sequencing used peripheral blood mononuclear cells, obtained before stem cell transplant. The sequence derives from a man aged 35 to 55 with acute myeloid leukemia. Some clones in this sample may be carry-over from other donors' samples. The chain carries TRBV5-1 and TRBJ1-4; possible D gene TRBD1, 6 bases. The CDR3 is CASSSTQGLREKLFF. The CDR3 nucleotides are TGCGCCAGCAGCTCCACGCAGGGGCTTAGGGAAAAACTGTTTTTT.